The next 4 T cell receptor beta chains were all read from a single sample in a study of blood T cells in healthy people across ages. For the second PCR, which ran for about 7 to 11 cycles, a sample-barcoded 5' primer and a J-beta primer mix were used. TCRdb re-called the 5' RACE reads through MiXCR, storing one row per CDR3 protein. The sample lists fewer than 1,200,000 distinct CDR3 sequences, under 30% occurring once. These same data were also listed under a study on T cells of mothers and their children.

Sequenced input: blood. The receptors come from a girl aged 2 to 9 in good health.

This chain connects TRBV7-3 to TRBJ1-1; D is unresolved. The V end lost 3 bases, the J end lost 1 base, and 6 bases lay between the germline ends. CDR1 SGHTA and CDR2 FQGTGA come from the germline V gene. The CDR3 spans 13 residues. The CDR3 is CASSFFWNTEAFF. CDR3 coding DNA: TGTGCCAGCAGCTTTTTTTGGAACACTGAAGCTTTCTTT.

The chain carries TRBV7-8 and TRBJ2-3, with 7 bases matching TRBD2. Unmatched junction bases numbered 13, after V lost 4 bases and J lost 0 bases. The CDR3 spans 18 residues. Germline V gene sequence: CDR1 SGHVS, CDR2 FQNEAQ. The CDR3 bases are TGTGCCAGCAGCTCCCCCATTATGAGCGGGGCAAGCACAGATACGCAGTATTTT. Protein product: CASSSPIMSGASTDTQYF.

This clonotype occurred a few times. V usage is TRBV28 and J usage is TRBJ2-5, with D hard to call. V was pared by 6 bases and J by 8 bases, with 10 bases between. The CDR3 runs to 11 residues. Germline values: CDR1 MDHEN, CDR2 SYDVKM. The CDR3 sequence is CASSYGATQYF. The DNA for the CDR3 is TGTGCCAGCAGCTATGGAGCTACCCAGTACTTC.

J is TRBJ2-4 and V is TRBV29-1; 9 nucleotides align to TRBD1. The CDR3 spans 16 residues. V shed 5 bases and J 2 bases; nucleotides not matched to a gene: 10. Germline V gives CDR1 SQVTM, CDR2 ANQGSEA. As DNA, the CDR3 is TGCAGCGTTCTTATCCGGGACAGGGTAACCAAAAACATTCAGTACTTC. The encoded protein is CSVLIRDRVTKNIQYF.